The 9 T cell receptor beta chains presented below share a single source sample, sequenced in a study of Graves' ophthalmopathy and Graves' hyperthyroidism. Beta-chain TCR CDR3 regions were amplified from RNA transcripts. First-round RT-PCR employed HTBI primers, with a second-round multiplex PCR after it. TCRdb recomputed calls from the multiplex PCR reads with MiXCR, one row per CDR3 protein. The table lists almost 750,000 distinct CDR3 sequences, approximately 40% of them singletons. The sequenced sample consisted of peripheral blood. These receptors originate from an adult man with Graves' ophthalmopathy.

The V and J genes are TRBV7-2 and TRBJ1-4, with 11 bases fitting TRBD1. Germline V gene lookup returns CDR1 SGHTA and CDR2 FQGNSA. V was pared by 6 bases and J by 1 base, with 10 bases of the junction left unmatched. This CDR3 has 18 amino acids. CDR3 sequence reads: CASRFDPGQGGTNEKLFF. The DNA of the CDR3 is TGTGCCAGCAGATTTGACCCGGGACAGGGGGGAACTAATGAAAAACTGTTTTTT.

This clonotype was found many times. CDR3 DNA sequence: TGCAGCGTTGAAGATAAGGGCAGGCCCTACGAGCAGTACTTC. Translating it yields CSVEDKGRPYEQYF. The chain uses TRBV29-1 and TRBJ2-7; D is undetermined. CDR3 size: 14 residues. Germline values: CDR1 SQVTM, CDR2 ANQGSEA. Deletions cut 0 bases from V and 2 bases from J, with 11 bases between.

This clonotype has a count of ten or more. The chain employs TRBV12-3 or TRBV12-4 and TRBJ1-5, with 7 bases matching TRBD1. This CDR3 region has 15 residues. V lost 4 bases, J lost 1 base, and 4 bases stayed unmatched. The CDR3 sequence is CASSWRDSSNQPQHF. Here the CDR3 DNA reads TGTGCCAGCAGTTGGAGGGACAGCAGCAATCAGCCCCAGCATTTT.

This clonotype was detected only a few times. CDR3 sequence reads: CASSIGTGITNTEAFF. The DNA for the CDR3 is TGTGCCAGTAGTATAGGGACAGGGATAACAAACACTGAAGCTTTCTTT. The chain joins TRBV19 to TRBJ1-1; TRBD1 aligns across 8 bases. CDR1 is LNHDA and CDR2 is SQIVND in the germline V gene (reference sequence). The CDR3 is made up of 16 amino acids. V was clipped by 1 base and J by 2 bases; unmatched bases: 6.

The V gene is TRBV9, the J gene TRBJ2-5; TRBD1 or TRBD2 may be the D gene (5 bases each). Germline CDR1 SGDLS, CDR2 YYNGEE. V lost 4 bases, J lost 0 bases, and 10 bases lay in between. CDR3 length: 14 amino acids. This CDR3 reads CASSPGDDQETQYF. CDR3 coding DNA: TGTGCCAGCAGCCCCGGGGACGACCAAGAGACCCAGTACTTC.

V and J are TRBV5-1 and TRBJ2-5; the D gene is possibly TRBD1 (5 bases). The CDR3 spans 15 residues. Trimming removed 0 bases at V and 1 base at J, with 10 bases between. CDR1 SGHRS and CDR2 YFSETQ come from the germline V gene. The CDR3 nucleotides read TGCGCCAGCAGCTTGGGACAGACACTCCAAGAGACCCAGTACTTC. Amino acid sequence: CASSLGQTLQETQYF. Supplemented by reference TRBV5-1 and TRBJ2-5, the full variable domain reads KAGVTQTPRYLIKTRGQQVTLSCSPISGHRSVSWYQQTPGQGLQFLFEYFSETQRNKGNFPGRFSGRQFSNSRSEMNVSTLELGDSALYLCASSLGQTLQETQYFGPGTRLLVL.

V usage is TRBV10-3 and J usage is TRBJ2-5; the D is unclear. V was clipped by 10 bases and J by 4 bases, with 19 bases between them. There are 14 residues in the CDR3. From germline, CDR1 is ENHRY and CDR2 SYGVKD. The CDR3 reads CASSHSGQRETQYF. Written as DNA, the CDR3 is TGTGCCAGCAGCCACTCCGGGCAGAGAGAGACCCAGTACTTC.

This chain connects TRBV20-1 to TRBJ2-5, with a possible D match to TRBD1 (5 bases). CDR1 and CDR2 from the germline V gene are DFQATT and SNEGSKA (reference sequence). V was clipped by 3 bases and J by 2 bases, with 13 bases between them. The CDR3 is 14 amino acids. The CDR3 bases are TGCAGTGCTAGGGTCGTGGCAGGGCAAGAGACCCAGTACTTC. It is translated as CSARVVAGQETQYF.

The V gene is TRBV6-5, the J gene TRBJ2-5; the D gene is possibly TRBD1 (6 bases). The V end was cut by 8 bases, the J end by 4 bases, with 14 bases between. The CDR3 contains 13 residues. Per the germline V gene, CDR1 is MNHEY and CDR2 is SVGAGI. The CDR3 is CASSYREIETQYF. The CDR3 nucleotides are TGTGCCAGCTCATACAGGGAGATAGAGACCCAGTACTTC.